This TCR beta chain was captured by sequencing in a study of cytomegalovirus exposure and HLA in healthy donors. General study results and limits: As was reported, the HLA-A and HLA-B alleles of most subjects were accurately predicted from TCR beta sequences. For presence/absence analyses, sequencing depth was assumed to be roughly uniform across donors. By HLA locus, TCR association rates varied in a later analysis, with DRB1 showing the most and HLA-C the fewest.

The CDR3 has 15 residues. Unmatched junction bases numbered 10, after V lost 0 bases and J lost 10 bases. Per the germline V gene, CDR1 is SGDLS and CDR2 is YYNGEE. The PCR used 60 Vbeta and 13 Jbeta primers. Using immunoSEQ multiplex PCR, the repertoire was profiled, and TCRdb retains in-frame clones only, with some absent. The sample has 120,000 or so clones; less than 80% are singletons. To note about this clone: Its antigen is not known.

The sequenced sample consisted of PBMCs. The gene calls are TRBV9 and TRBJ2-1; 7 nucleotides line up with TRBD2. The sequence was obtained from a man aged 40-49 years in good health and CMV-seropositive. In DNA, the CDR3 is TGTGCCAGCAGCGTAGCTCACAGCGGGGCTAGCGAGCAGTTCTTC. Translated, it gives CASSVAHSGASEQFF.